A single sample is the source of the 29 T cell receptor beta chains below, sequenced in a study of blood T cells in healthy people across ages. The use of a sample-barcoded 5' primer and a J-beta primer mix characterized a second PCR of roughly 7 to 11 cycles. TCRdb re-called the 5' RACE reads through MiXCR, storing one row per CDR3 protein. The top ten clones hold less than 20% of a sample with 550,000 to 600,000 distinct CDR3 sequences, 25% to 30% of them seen once. Sequencing was carried out using blood. The source of these receptors is a woman between 65 and 79 years old in good health.

This clonotype has only a few counts. This chain connects TRBV3-1 to TRBJ2-7; 10 bases are a match to TRBD2. Germline assignment: CDR1 LGHDT and CDR2 YNNKEL (reference sequence). V lost 4 bases and J lost 2; bases outside the gene matches: 2. This CDR3 comprises 14 residues. The chain's CDR3 is CASSRSGGAYEQYF. The CDR3, as DNA: TGTGCCAGCAGCCGAAGCGGGGGGGCCTACGAGCAGTACTTC.

The table lists this clonotype with many counts. The rearrangement uses TRBV7-2 and TRBJ2-7; TRBD2 matches 9 bases. The V gene's germline CDR1 is SGHTA and CDR2 FQGNSA. The V segment lost 2 bases and the J segment 1 base; nucleotides outside the gene matches: 3. The CDR3 is 15 residues long. The CDR3 sequence: CASSLQRGASYEQYF. DNA of the CDR3: TGTGCCAGCAGCTTACAGCGGGGGGCATCCTACGAGCAGTACTTC.

The chain uses TRBV6-2 or TRBV6-3 and TRBJ1-5, with D hard to call. The CDR3 sequence is 14 residues long. Trimming stripped 4 bases from V and 6 bases from J, with 13 bases between. Germline V gene lookup returns CDR1 MNHEY and CDR2 SVGEGT. The CDR3 reads CASSLPRRGQPQHF. The DNA for the CDR3 is TGTGCCAGCAGTTTACCCAGGCGAGGTCAGCCCCAGCATTTT.

V usage is TRBV7-3 and J usage is TRBJ2-1; 7 nucleotides match TRBD1. With V trimmed by 5 bases and J by 5 bases, 12 bases remained unmatched. Germline-derived CDR1 and CDR2 are SGHTA and FQGTGA. This CDR3 comprises 16 residues. The CDR3 here is CASSVQPGQPHNEQFF. Written as DNA, the CDR3 is TGTGCCAGCAGCGTCCAGCCGGGACAGCCCCACAATGAGCAGTTCTTC.

The chain couples TRBV7-9 to TRBJ2-2, with D uncertain. The CDR3 sequence is 13 residues long. Germline V gene data show CDR1 as SEHNR and CDR2 as FQNEAQ (reference sequence). Trimming removed 2 bases at V and 4 bases at J, with 5 bases between. CDR3: CASSLSITGELFF. CDR3 DNA: TGTGCCAGCAGCTTATCCATCACCGGGGAGCTGTTTTTT.

The V call is TRBV24-1, the J call TRBJ2-5, with D possibly matching TRBD2 (7 bases). Between the trimmed V and J ends, which lost 4 bases and 5 bases, there was a span of 10 bases. There are 13 residues in the CDR3. From germline, CDR1 is KGHDR and CDR2 SFDVKD. CDR3 loop: CATSDGGLETQYF. The CDR3 nucleotides read TGTGCCACCAGTGACGGGGGGCTCGAGACCCAGTACTTC.

In its sample, this clonotype was seen once. The chain has TRBV9 and TRBJ2-4; 9 bases map to TRBD2. The CDR3 runs 16 residues. Germline V lookup: CDR1 SGDLS, CDR2 YYNGEE. Trimming removed 3 bases from V and 7 bases from J; junction bases left unmatched: 11. The CDR3 DNA reads TGTGCCAGCAGCGGTCCTCTAGGCGGGGGGGCGAACATTCAGTACTTC. Protein: CASSGPLGGGANIQYF.

The chain couples TRBV29-1 to TRBJ2-5; 13 bases map to TRBD2. The CDR3 is 18 amino acids. With V trimmed by 7 bases and J by 2 bases, 16 bases remained unmatched. Germline CDR1 reads SQVTM; CDR2 reads ANQGSEA. In DNA form, the CDR3 reads TGCAGCGGGGAGAAGGCCGGGACTAGCGGGAACCCGCAAGAGACCCAGTACTTC. Encoded protein: CSGEKAGTSGNPQETQYF. Together with reference TRBV29-1 and TRBJ2-5, the CDR3 gives the full variable domain: SAVISQKPSRDICQRGTSLTIQCQVDSQVTMMFWYRQQPGQSLTLIATANQGSEATYESGFVIDKFPISRPNLTFSTLTVSNMSPEDSSIYLCSGEKAGTSGNPQETQYFGPGTRLLVL.

About this clonotype itself: The junction differs from germline at one of its ends, possibly a read error. The chain carries TRBV2 and TRBJ2-1; no clear D. Germline lookup yields CDR1 SNHLY and CDR2 FYNNEI. This CDR3 has 11 amino acids. Here the CDR3 DNA reads TGTGCCAGCAGGTCCGGGCCTGAGCGGTTCTTC. It codes for CASRSGPERFF. The full variable domain, its missing parts supplied by reference TRBV2 and TRBJ2-1, is EPEVTQTPSHQVTQMGQEVILRCVPISNHLYFYWYRQILGQKVEFLVSFYNNEISEKSEIFDDQFSVERPDGSNFTLKIRSTKLEDSAMYFCASRSGPERFFGPGTRLTVL.

This clonotype was observed a few times. This chain joins TRBV7-3 and TRBJ2-5; perhaps TRBD2 as D (5 bases). The CDR3 contains 14 residues. The germline V gene has CDR1 SGHTA and CDR2 FQGTGA. V was pared by 6 bases and J by 0 bases, with 11 bases between. CDR3 residues: CASSLWGDQETQYF. CDR3 coding DNA: TGTGCCAGCAGTTTATGGGGAGACCAAGAGACCCAGTACTTC.

The CDR3 loop is CSVSGLAGLQETQYF. The CDR3 DNA reads TGCAGTGTCAGTGGGCTAGCGGGGCTCCAAGAGACCCAGTACTTC. The chain has TRBV20-1 and TRBJ2-5, with 9 bases lining up with TRBD2. Germline CDR1 is DFQATT and CDR2 is SNEGSKA (reference sequence). The CDR3 has 15 residues. V dropped 7 bases and J dropped 1; count of bases not matched to a gene: 10.

In its sample, this clonotype was seen a few times. V gene TRBV6-1 combines with J gene TRBJ2-7; 10 bases align to TRBD1. The CDR3 sequence is 16 residues long. Germline loops: CDR1 MNHNS, CDR2 SASEGT. With 4 bases clipped from V and 0 bases from J, the junction kept 6 bases outside the gene matches. In DNA, the CDR3 is TGTGCCAGCAGTGGACGAGACAGGGGGCCCTCCTACGAGCAGTACTTC. Its protein is CASSGRDRGPSYEQYF.

This clonotype appeared a few times. V and J are TRBV7-9 and TRBJ2-1; D possibly corresponds to TRBD1 (6 bases). TRBJ2-7 explains the end of the DNA better; the J call may be wrong. From germline, CDR1 is SEHNR and CDR2 FQNEAQ (reference sequence). The CDR3 has 14 amino acids. CDR3 DNA: TGTGCCAGCAGCTTAGTGCAGGGGTCCGCCGAGCAGTACTTC. Its translation: CASSLVQGSAEQYF.

This chain joins TRBV6-1 and TRBJ1-5, with a possible D match to TRBD1 (5 bases). CDR1 is MNHNS, CDR2 SASEGT, per germline. The CDR3 runs to 13 residues. Deletions cut 8 bases from V and 5 bases from J, with 13 bases between. CDR3 DNA: TGTGCCAGCCAGGTGACAGATGATCAGCCCCAGCATTTT. Amino acids: CASQVTDDQPQHF.

The J gene is TRBJ2-5, the V gene TRBV12-3 or TRBV12-4; 8 nucleotides align to TRBD1. The V gene end was trimmed by 6 bases and the J gene end by 4 bases; junction bases not matched to a gene: 7. The CDR3 sequence is 14 residues long. Here the CDR3 reads CASRTDRGGETQYF. The CDR3 coding sequence is TGTGCCAGCAGGACCGACAGGGGCGGAGAGACCCAGTACTTC.

This sequence joins TRBV5-1 and TRBJ2-3; 7 bases match TRBD2. CDR3 length: 15 amino acids. J was trimmed by 0 bases and V by 4 bases; bases with no gene match: 5. CDR1 and CDR2 from the germline V gene are SGHRS and YFSETQ. The CDR3 protein is CASSAGTTSTDTQYF. CDR3 bases: TGCGCCAGCAGCGCCGGGACTACTAGCACAGATACGCAGTATTTT.

This clonotype was seen a handful of times. A much larger clone differs from this one at a single base, so this may be a read error. The chain uses TRBV2 and TRBJ2-5; no clear D gene. This CDR3 contains 13 residues. Germline V CDR1 and CDR2: SNHLY, FYNNEI. CDR3 bases: TGTGTCAGCAGTGAAGGGATGGATGGGACCCAGTACTTC. This codes for CVSSEGMDGTQYF.

The J gene is TRBJ2-7, the V gene TRBV2; 10 bases fit TRBD1. The germline V gene encodes CDR1 SNHLY and CDR2 FYNNEI. The V segment lost 6 bases and the J segment 6 bases; nucleotides outside the gene matches: 8. CDR3 size: 14 residues. This CDR3 reads CASSLGQGGSEQYF. For the CDR3, the DNA is TGTGCCAGCAGCCTTGGACAGGGGGGTAGCGAGCAGTACTTC.

The chain joins TRBV5-8 to TRBJ1-1, with unresolved D. The CDR3 contains 14 residues. Trimming took 4 bases from V and 6 from J, leaving 16 bases between them. From germline, CDR1 is SGHTS and CDR2 YDEGEE. The CDR3 loop is CASSGPVVSAEAFF. Written as DNA, the CDR3 is TGTGCCAGCAGCGGTCCCGTGGTTAGCGCTGAAGCTTTCTTT.

This clonotype showed up many times. J is TRBJ1-2 and V is TRBV24-1; possible D gene TRBD1, 6 bases. This CDR3 is built from 17 residues. Germline CDR1 reads KGHDR; CDR2 reads SFDVKD. Trimming stripped 4 bases from V and 3 bases from J, with 20 bases between. The CDR3 region has the DNA TGTGCCACCAGTGAAGGGACAATCGACGACTCCTACTATGGCTACACCTTC. As protein: CATSEGTIDDSYYGYTF.

The rearrangement uses TRBV5-1 and TRBJ2-5; D unresolved. The DNA end is a closer match to TRBJ2-7, so the J assignment may be wrong. Germline CDR1 SGHRS, CDR2 YFSETQ. The CDR3 consists of 14 residues. The CDR3 loop reads CASSPGQVVYEQYF. The CDR3 DNA sequence: TGCGCCAGCAGCCCCGGGCAGGTGGTCTACGAGCAGTACTTC.

The genes are TRBV7-9 and TRBJ2-7, with D hard to call. Germline CDR1 reads SEHNR; CDR2 reads FQNEAQ (reference sequence). The ends were cut back, 1 base at V and 2 bases at J, with 12 bases in the middle. The CDR3 covers 15 residues. The chain's CDR3 is CASSLVGSIAYEQYF. CDR3 bases: TGTGCCAGCAGCTTAGTCGGGTCTATAGCCTACGAGCAGTACTTC.

This chain connects TRBV3-1 to TRBJ2-1; 14 bases are a match to TRBD2. The V gene's germline CDR1 is LGHDT and CDR2 YNNKEL (reference sequence). V lost 5 bases, J lost 0 bases, and 3 bases stayed unmatched. The CDR3 spans 17 residues. The CDR3: CASSAGTSGGSYNEQFF. The DNA of the CDR3 is TGTGCCAGCAGCGCCGGGACTAGCGGGGGCTCCTACAATGAGCAGTTCTTC.

This clonotype was counted between two and nine times. This chain links TRBV29-1 with TRBJ1-1; D remains ambiguous. Germline CDR1 and CDR2: SQVTM and ANQGSEA. The CDR3 totals 12 residues. V lost 7 bases and J 1 base, leaving 10 bases between the germline ends. The CDR3 here is CSAYSSNTEAFF. CDR3 DNA: TGCAGCGCATACAGCTCGAACACTGAAGCTTTCTTT.

The chain joins TRBV29-1 to TRBJ2-7; 7 positions match TRBD2. Germline trimming cut 1 base from V and 4 bases from J; bases unmatched to any gene: 4. Germline V gene data show CDR1 as SQVTM and CDR2 as ANQGSEA. There are 13 residues in the CDR3. DNA of the CDR3: TGCAGCGTTGAAGGGAACGGGGGGTACGAGCAGTACTTC. This codes for CSVEGNGGYEQYF.

The CDR3 here is CASSLVPSGGPEELFF. The CDR3 DNA follows: TGTGCCAGCAGCTTAGTCCCTAGCGGGGGGCCCGAGGAGCTGTTTTTT. The rearrangement links TRBV7-2 to TRBJ2-2; 11 bases align to TRBD2. Trimming at V came to 1 base and at J to 10 bases, leaving 8 bases not matched to a gene. Germline V lookup: CDR1 SGHTA, CDR2 FQGNSA. CDR3 size: 16 residues.

The V call is TRBV7-2, the J call TRBJ1-2; no definite D call. V lost 5 bases and J lost 8, with 15 bases in between. Germline lookup yields CDR1 SGHTA and CDR2 FQGNSA. This CDR3 comprises 13 residues. The CDR3 DNA reads as TGTGCCAGCAGCCCCGTTGAAGGCACAGGCTACACCTTC. It codes for CASSPVEGTGYTF.

In this sample, this clonotype turned up a few times. The chain carries TRBV7-3 and TRBJ1-1, with 9 bases identical to TRBD1. V shed 5 bases and J 3 bases; nucleotides not matched to a gene: 16. Germline V gene sequence: CDR1 SGHTA, CDR2 FQGTGA. The CDR3 has 18 amino acids. This CDR3 is CASSLPRDRDILDTEAFF. The CDR3 coding sequence is TGTGCCAGCAGCCTCCCTAGGGACAGGGATATCCTAGACACTGAAGCTTTCTTT.

This clonotype was picked up a small number of times. The V gene is TRBV20-1, the J gene TRBJ1-4; perhaps TRBD1 as D (5 bases). The CDR3 is 15 residues long. Between the trimmed V and J ends, which lost 5 bases and 5 bases, there was a span of 18 bases. CDR1 DFQATT and CDR2 SNEGSKA come from the germline V gene (reference sequence). The DNA for the CDR3 is TGCAGTGCTTCCCAGCGAAGGGGAAAGAATGAAAAACTGTTTTTT. Its translation: CSASQRRGKNEKLFF.